This T cell receptor beta chain was recorded in a study of blood T cell repertoires in COVID-19. This CDR3 contains 14 residues. The V end lost 3 bases, the J end lost 4 bases, and 12 bases lay between the germline ends. The germline V gene has CDR1 KGHSH and CDR2 LQKENI. Libraries were prepared by immunoSEQ multiplex PCR; TCRdb keeps only in-frame clonotypes and omits some of them. Here the sample spans about 270,000 clones, approximately 85% being singletons. The TCR originated in a woman older than 75 with COVID-19, enrolled during active disease. Sequenced input: peripheral blood. This chain uses TRBV18 with TRBJ1-2, with TRBD1 as a possible D gene (5 bases). The CDR3 region has the DNA TGTGCCAGCTCACCGGGCAGGGCCGGCTATGGCTACACCTTC. Translated: CASSPGRAGYGYTF.